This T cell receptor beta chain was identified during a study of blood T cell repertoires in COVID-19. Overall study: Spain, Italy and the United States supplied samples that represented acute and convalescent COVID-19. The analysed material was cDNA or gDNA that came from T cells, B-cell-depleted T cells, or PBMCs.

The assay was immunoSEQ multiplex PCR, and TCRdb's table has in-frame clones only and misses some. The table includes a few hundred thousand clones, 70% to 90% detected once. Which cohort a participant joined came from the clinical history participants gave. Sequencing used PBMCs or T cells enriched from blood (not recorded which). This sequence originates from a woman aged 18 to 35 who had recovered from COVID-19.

This CDR3 is CASSQDRGGTEAFF. DNA of the CDR3: TGTGCCAGCAGCCAAGACAGGGGGGGCACTGAAGCTTTCTTT. The chain carries TRBV5-4 and TRBJ1-1; 9 positions match TRBD1. V lost 4 bases and J lost 4; bases outside the gene matches: 5. Germline V gene sequence: CDR1 SGHNT, CDR2 YYREEE (reference sequence). The CDR3 totals 14 residues.